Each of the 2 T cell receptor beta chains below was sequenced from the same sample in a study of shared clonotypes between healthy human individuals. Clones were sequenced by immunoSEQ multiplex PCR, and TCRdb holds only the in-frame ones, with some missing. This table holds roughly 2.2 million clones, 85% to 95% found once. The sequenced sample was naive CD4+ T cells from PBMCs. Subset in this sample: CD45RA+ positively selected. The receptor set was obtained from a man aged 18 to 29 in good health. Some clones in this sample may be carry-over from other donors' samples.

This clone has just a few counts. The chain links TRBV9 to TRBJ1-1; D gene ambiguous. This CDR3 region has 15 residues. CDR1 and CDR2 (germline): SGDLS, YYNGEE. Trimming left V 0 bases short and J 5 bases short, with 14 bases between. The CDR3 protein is CASSVVGSGVTEAFF. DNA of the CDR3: TGTGCCAGCAGCGTAGTGGGCAGCGGGGTGACTGAAGCTTTCTTT.

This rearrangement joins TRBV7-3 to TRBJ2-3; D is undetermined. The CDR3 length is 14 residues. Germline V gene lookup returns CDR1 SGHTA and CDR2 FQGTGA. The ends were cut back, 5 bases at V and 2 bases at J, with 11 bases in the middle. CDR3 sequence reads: CASSAYGPTDTQYF. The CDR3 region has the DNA TGTGCCAGCAGCGCTTACGGGCCCACAGATACGCAGTATTTT.